This T cell receptor beta chain comes out of a study of blood T cell repertoires in COVID-19. About the study: Acute and convalescent COVID-19 samples came from the United States, Italy and Spain. PBMCs, B-cell-depleted T cells, or T cells were the source of the cDNA or gDNA that made up the material.

CDR1 SQVTM and CDR2 ANQGSEA come from the germline V gene. Trimming removed 7 bases from V and 8 bases from J; junction bases left unmatched: 14. The CDR3 length is 14 residues. Per the original data handling: From reference gene primer amplification, estimates of nucleated cell counts were derived. Sequencing used immunoSEQ multiplex PCR; TCRdb keeps in-frame clones, though not all of them. That table is the source of V, J and clone size, and D and trimming were worked out from the DNA. The sample includes tens of thousands of clones, 73% of them seen just once. The TCR comes from a human donor in a cohort sampled during active or convalescent COVID-19. The sample comprised peripheral blood. The chain couples TRBV29-1 to TRBJ1-2; 9 nucleotides match TRBD1. The DNA for the CDR3 is TGCAGCGCCTCTTACCCCGGGACAGGGAGAGGCTACACCTTC. This translates into CSASYPGTGRGYTF.